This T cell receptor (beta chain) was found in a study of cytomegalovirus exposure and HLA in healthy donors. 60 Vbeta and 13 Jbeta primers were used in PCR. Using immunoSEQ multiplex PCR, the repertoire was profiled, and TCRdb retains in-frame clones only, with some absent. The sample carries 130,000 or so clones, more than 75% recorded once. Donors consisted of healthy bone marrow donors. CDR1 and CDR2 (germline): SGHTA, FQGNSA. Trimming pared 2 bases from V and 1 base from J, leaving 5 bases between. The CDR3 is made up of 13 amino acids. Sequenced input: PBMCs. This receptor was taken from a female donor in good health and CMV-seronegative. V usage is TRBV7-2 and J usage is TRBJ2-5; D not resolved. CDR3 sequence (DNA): TGTGCCAGCAGCTTACGCAGCCAAGAGACCCAGTACTTC. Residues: CASSLRSQETQYF.